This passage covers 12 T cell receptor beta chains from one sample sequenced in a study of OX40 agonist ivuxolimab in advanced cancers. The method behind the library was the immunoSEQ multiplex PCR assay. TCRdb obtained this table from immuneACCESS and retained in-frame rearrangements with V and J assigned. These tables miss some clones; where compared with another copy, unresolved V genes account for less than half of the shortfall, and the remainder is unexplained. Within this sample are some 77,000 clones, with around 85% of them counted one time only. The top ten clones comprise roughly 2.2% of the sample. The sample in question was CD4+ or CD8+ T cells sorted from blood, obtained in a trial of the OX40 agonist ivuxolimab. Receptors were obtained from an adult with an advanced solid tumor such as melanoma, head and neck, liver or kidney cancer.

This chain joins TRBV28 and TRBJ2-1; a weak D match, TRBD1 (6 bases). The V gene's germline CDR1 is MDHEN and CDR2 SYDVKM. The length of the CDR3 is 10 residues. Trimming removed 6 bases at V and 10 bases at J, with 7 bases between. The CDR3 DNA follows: TGTGCCAGCAGCAGGGGCGAGCAGTTCTTC. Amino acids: CASSRGEQFF.

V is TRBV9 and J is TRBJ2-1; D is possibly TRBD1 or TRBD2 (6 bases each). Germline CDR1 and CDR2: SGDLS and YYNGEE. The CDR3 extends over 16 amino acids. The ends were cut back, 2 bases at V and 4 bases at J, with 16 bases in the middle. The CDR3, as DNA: TGTGCCAGCAGCGTCGGAAGGGCGGGGACATACAATGAGCAGTTCTTC. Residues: CASSVGRAGTYNEQFF.

CDR3 protein: CASSGGTEAFF. Written as DNA, the CDR3 is TGTGCCAGCAGTGGGGGCACTGAAGCTTTCTTT. The rearrangement uses TRBV28 and TRBJ1-1, with D possibly matching TRBD1 (5 bases). CDR3 length: 11 amino acids. Deletions cut 5 bases from V and 4 bases from J, with 5 bases between. Germline CDR1 and CDR2: MDHEN and SYDVKM.

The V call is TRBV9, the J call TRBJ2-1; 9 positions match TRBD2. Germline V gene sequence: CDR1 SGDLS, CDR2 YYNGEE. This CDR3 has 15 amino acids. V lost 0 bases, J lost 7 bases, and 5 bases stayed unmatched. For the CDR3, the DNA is TGTGCCAGCAGCGTAGTAGCGGGAGCCTTGAATGAGCAGTTCTTC. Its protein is CASSVVAGALNEQFF. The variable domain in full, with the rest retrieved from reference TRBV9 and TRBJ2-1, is DSGVTQTPKHLITATGQRVTLRCSPRSGDLSVYWYQQSLDQGLQFLIQYYNGEERAKGNILERFSAQQFPDLHSELNLSSLELGDSALYFCASSVVAGALNEQFFGPGTRLTVL.

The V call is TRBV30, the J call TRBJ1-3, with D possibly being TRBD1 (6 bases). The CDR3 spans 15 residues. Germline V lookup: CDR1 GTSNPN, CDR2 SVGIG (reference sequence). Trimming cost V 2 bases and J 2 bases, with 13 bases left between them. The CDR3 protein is CAWSTWGHAGNTIYF. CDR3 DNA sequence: TGTGCCTGGAGTACATGGGGGCACGCTGGAAACACCATATATTTT.

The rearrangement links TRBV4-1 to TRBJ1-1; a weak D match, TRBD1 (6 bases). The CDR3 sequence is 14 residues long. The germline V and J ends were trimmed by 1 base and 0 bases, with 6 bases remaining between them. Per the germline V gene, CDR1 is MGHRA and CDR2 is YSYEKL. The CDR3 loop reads CASSQGTVNTEAFF. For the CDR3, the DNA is TGCGCCAGCAGCCAAGGGACAGTGAACACTGAAGCTTTCTTT.

The CDR3: CASSISATAPGYTF. DNA of the CDR3: TGTGCCAGTAGTATATCAGCGACAGCACCCGGCTACACCTTC. V usage is TRBV19 and J usage is TRBJ1-2; possibly TRBD1 for D (5 bases). The CDR3 is 14 residues long. The V end lost 2 bases, the J end lost 8 bases, and 15 bases lay between the germline ends. The germline V gene encodes CDR1 LNHDA and CDR2 SQIVND (reference sequence).

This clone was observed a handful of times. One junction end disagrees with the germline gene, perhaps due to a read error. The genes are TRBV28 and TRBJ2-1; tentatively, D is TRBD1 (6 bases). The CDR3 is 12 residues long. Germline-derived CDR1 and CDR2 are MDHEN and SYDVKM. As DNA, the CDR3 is TGTGCCAGCAGTTTGCCTCTCAGGGGATTCCTCTTC. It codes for CASSLPLRGFLF.

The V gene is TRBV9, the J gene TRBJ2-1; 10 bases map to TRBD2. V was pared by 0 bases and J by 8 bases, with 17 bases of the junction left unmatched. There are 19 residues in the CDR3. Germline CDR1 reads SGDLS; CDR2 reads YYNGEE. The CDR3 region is CASSVEVRLAGGRVHEQFF. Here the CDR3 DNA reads TGTGCCAGCAGCGTAGAAGTCCGATTAGCGGGGGGTCGGGTACATGAGCAGTTCTTC. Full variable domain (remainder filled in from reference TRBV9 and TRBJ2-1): DSGVTQTPKHLITATGQRVTLRCSPRSGDLSVYWYQQSLDQGLQFLIQYYNGEERAKGNILERFSAQQFPDLHSELNLSSLELGDSALYFCASSVEVRLAGGRVHEQFFGPGTRLTVL.

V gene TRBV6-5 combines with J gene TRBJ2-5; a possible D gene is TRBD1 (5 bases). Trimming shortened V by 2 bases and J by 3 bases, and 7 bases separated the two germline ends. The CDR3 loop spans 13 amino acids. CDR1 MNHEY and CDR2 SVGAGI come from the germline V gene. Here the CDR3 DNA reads TGTGCCAGCAGTTACCGCAGGGAAGAGACCCAGTACTTC. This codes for CASSYRREETQYF.

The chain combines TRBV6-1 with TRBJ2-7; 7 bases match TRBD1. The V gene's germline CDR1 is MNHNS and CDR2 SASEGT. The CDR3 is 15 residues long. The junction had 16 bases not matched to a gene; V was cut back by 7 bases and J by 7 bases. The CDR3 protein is CASKKGTTGFWEQYF. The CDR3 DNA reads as TGTGCCAGCAAAAAGGGGACGACAGGGTTCTGGGAGCAGTACTTC.

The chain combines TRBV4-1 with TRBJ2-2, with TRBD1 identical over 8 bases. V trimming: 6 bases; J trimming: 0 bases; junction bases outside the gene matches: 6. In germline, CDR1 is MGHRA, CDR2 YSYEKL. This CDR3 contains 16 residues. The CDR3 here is CASRLDRGANTGELFF. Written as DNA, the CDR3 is TGCGCCAGCAGACTCGACAGGGGAGCGAACACCGGGGAGCTGTTTTTT.